The present TCR beta chain was sequenced within a study of post-analysis software for immune sequencing data. On the study more broadly: Disease trajectories encompassed relapsing-remitting, secondary progressive and progressive-relapsing multiple sclerosis.

TCR beta cDNA libraries included unique molecular identifiers. Input populations of roughly 0.95 to 10 million T cells gave rise to 500,000 to 600,000 cDNA molecules. TCRdb fed the PCR reads into MiXCR, producing one record per CDR3 protein. The sample shows roughly 540,000 distinct CDR3 sequences, around 34% of them seen only once. Overall study results and limits: Compared against controls, patients with multiple sclerosis displayed significantly lower normalized Chao1 diversity. Among 5 or 6 TRBV segments more frequent in patients than controls were TRBV5-6, TRBV5-1 and TRBV20-1. Samples from one preparation batch, clustered by F measure, grouped strongly together.

Per the germline V gene, CDR1 is SGHRS and CDR2 is YFSETQ. This CDR3 spans 14 amino acids. Details on this clonotype: What it binds is unknown.

V usage is TRBV5-1 and J usage is TRBJ2-1; D is perhaps TRBD2 (6 bases). Near its end, the DNA agrees better with TRBJ2-7, so the J call may be wrong. Material for sequencing was blood. The sequence was obtained from a girl under 18 with multiple sclerosis. The DNA for the CDR3 is TGCGCCAGCAGCTTGGCGGAGGGGATGGGGGAGCAGTACTTC. It yields the protein CASSLAEGMGEQYF.